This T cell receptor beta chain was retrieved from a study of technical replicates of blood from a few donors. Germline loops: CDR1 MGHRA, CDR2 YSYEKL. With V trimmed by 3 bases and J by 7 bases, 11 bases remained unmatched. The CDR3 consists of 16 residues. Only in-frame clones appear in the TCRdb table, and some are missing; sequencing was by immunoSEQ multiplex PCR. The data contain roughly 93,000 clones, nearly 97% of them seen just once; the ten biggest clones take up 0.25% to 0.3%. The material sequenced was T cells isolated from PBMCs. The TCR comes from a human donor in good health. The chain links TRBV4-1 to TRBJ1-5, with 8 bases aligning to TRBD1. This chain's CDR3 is CASSHVQAQGGQPQHF. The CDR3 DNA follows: TGCGCCAGCAGCCACGTTCAAGCACAGGGGGGGCAGCCCCAGCATTTT.